The 18 T cell receptor beta chains below all came from one sample that was sequenced in a study of cytomegalovirus exposure and HLA in healthy donors. Primers for the PCR totalled 60 Vbeta and 13 Jbeta. Using immunoSEQ multiplex PCR, the repertoire was profiled, and TCRdb retains in-frame clones only, with some absent. Of about 130,000 clones in the sample, around 73% were seen once. The material sequenced was PBMCs. These receptors all come from a female donor in good health and CMV-seronegative.

J is TRBJ2-7 and V is TRBV28; 8 positions match TRBD1. Looked up from germline, CDR1 is MDHEN and CDR2 is SYDVKM. The J segment lost 3 bases and the V segment lost 6 bases, leaving 10 bases of the junction unmatched. This CDR3 has 15 residues. CDR3 nucleotides: TGTGCCAGCAGCCAACCTCCCGACAGGGGCTACGAGCAGTACTTC. The encoded protein is CASSQPPDRGYEQYF.

Regarding this clone: Sequence at one end of the junction differs from germline and may be a read error. This chain connects TRBV28 to TRBJ1-5, with 7 bases matching TRBD1. CDR3 length: 12 residues. Germline CDR1 MDHEN, CDR2 SYDVKM. The CDR3, as DNA: TGCTCCGGACAGGACGACAATCAGCCCCAGCATTTT. As protein: CSGQDDNQPQHF.

The rearrangement links TRBV6-5 to TRBJ1-5; D call uncertain. The CDR3 has 12 residues. CDR1 MNHEY and CDR2 SVGAGI come from the germline V gene. V shed 6 bases and J shed 3 bases, with 6 bases lying between them. CDR3 nucleotide sequence: TGTGCCAGCAGCCCTCCCAATCAGCCCCAGCATTTT. This sequence encodes CASSPPNQPQHF.

This chain uses TRBV6-6 with TRBJ1-1; no clear D gene. Germline CDR1 and CDR2: MNHNY and SVGAGI (reference sequence). Trimming cost V 4 bases and J 0 bases, with 6 bases left between them. This CDR3 comprises 13 residues. The CDR3 here is CASSSGMNTEAFF. The DNA for the CDR3 is TGTGCCAGCAGTTCGGGGATGAACACTGAAGCTTTCTTT.

The V gene is TRBV10-1, the J gene TRBJ2-1; TRBD2 matches 10 bases. This CDR3 spans 21 amino acids. V dropped 5 bases and J dropped 1; count of bases not matched to a gene: 20. The germline gives CDR1 WNHNN, CDR2 SYGVQD (reference sequence). CDR3 loop: CASSNRWEAGGPMRSYNEQFF. The CDR3 DNA is TGCGCCAGCAGTAACCGGTGGGAAGCGGGAGGGCCCATGAGGTCCTACAATGAGCAGTTCTTC.

For this clone: Additional DNA sequences in this sample encode the identical CDR3. This chain joins TRBV15 and TRBJ2-2; 9 positions match TRBD1. The CDR3 is 15 amino acids. Germline V gives CDR1 LNHNV, CDR2 YYDKDF (reference sequence). V trimming: 1 base; J trimming: 3 bases; junction bases outside the gene matches: 0. CDR3 amino acids: CATSRGTGDTGELFF. The DNA for the CDR3 is TGTGCCACCAGCAGAGGGACAGGGGACACCGGGGAGCTGTTTTTT.

The chain has TRBV5-1 and TRBJ2-7, with no clear D. The CDR3 covers 14 residues. The germline CDR1 and CDR2 sequences are SGHRS and YFSETQ. V was shortened by 0 bases and J by 4 bases, with 11 bases between the two germline ends. The CDR3 sequence: CASSLVGPSYEQYF. The DNA of the CDR3 is TGCGCCAGCAGCTTGGTGGGCCCTTCGTACGAGCAGTACTTC.

The V and J genes are TRBV7-9 and TRBJ2-2, with D perhaps matching TRBD1 (6 bases). CDR3 size: 16 residues. Germline V lookup: CDR1 SEHNR, CDR2 FQNEAQ (reference sequence). V gave up 4 bases and J gave up 2 bases, with 14 bases separating them. The DNA for the CDR3 is TGTGCCAGCAGCTCGACCCCCAGGGGCAACACCGGGGAGCTGTTTTTT. It is translated as CASSSTPRGNTGELFF.

This rearrangement joins TRBV5-1 to TRBJ2-5; 9 nucleotides line up with TRBD2. With V trimmed by 6 bases and J by 5 bases, 11 bases remained unmatched. The length of the CDR3 is 15 residues. Germline loops: CDR1 SGHRS, CDR2 YFSETQ. CDR3: CASTLAGTSEETQYF. CDR3 nucleotide sequence: TGCGCCAGCACGCTAGCGGGAACGTCGGAGGAGACCCAGTACTTC.

The chain combines TRBV10-3 with TRBJ2-3; a possible D gene is TRBD1 (6 bases). This CDR3 spans 14 amino acids. Trimming left V 10 bases short and J 1 base short, with 15 bases between. CDR1 and CDR2 from the germline V gene are ENHRY and SYGVKD. CDR3 loop: CATALQGGTDTQYF. CDR3 DNA sequence: TGTGCCACGGCTCTACAGGGTGGCACAGATACGCAGTATTTT.

The chain couples TRBV6-5 to TRBJ2-7, with 8 bases that match TRBD1. With V trimmed by 0 bases and J by 5 bases, 9 bases remained unmatched. In germline, CDR1 is MNHEY, CDR2 SVGAGI. The CDR3 contains 16 residues. CDR3 nucleotide sequence: TGTGCCAGCAGTTACTCGGGACAGGTCATTCCGGACGAGCAGTACTTC. Translated, it gives CASSYSGQVIPDEQYF.

The rearrangement uses TRBV29-1 and TRBJ2-3; perhaps TRBD1 as D (6 bases). Germline assignment: CDR1 SQVTM and CDR2 ANQGSEA. Trimming took off 0 bases at V and 1 base at J, with 8 bases between the two ends. The length of the CDR3 is 14 residues. CDR3 in amino acids: CSVEEDSRTDTQYF. In DNA, the CDR3 is TGCAGCGTTGAAGAGGACAGCCGCACAGATACGCAGTATTTT.

The chain is built from TRBV27 and TRBJ1-1, with 7 bases identical to TRBD1. There are 14 residues in the CDR3. Germline assignment: CDR1 MNHEY and CDR2 SMNVEV (reference sequence). Trimming took 2 bases from V and 4 from J; bases not matched to a gene: 4. In DNA form, the CDR3 reads TGTGCCAGCAGTTTAAAGGGGGCCGGCACTGAAGCTTTCTTT. This sequence encodes CASSLKGAGTEAFF.

The chain has TRBV5-6 and TRBJ1-5; D unclear. Per germline, CDR1 SGHDT and CDR2 YYEEEE. Trimming stripped 3 bases from V and 6 bases from J, with 7 bases between. The CDR3 is made up of 12 amino acids. The DNA for the CDR3 is TGTGCCAGCAGCTCCGTATCTCAGCCCCAGCATTTT. Translating it yields CASSSVSQPQHF.

The chain is built from TRBV29-1 and TRBJ2-1, with a weak D call TRBD1 (6 bases). The CDR3 is 11 amino acids. In germline, CDR1 is SQVTM, CDR2 ANQGSEA. The V and J ends lost 7 bases and 6 bases respectively, with 10 bases between them. The CDR3 DNA reads TGCAGCGGGGGGCCTCTCAATGAGCAGTTCTTC. This codes for CSGGPLNEQFF.

The CDR3 DNA sequence: TGTGCCAGTATTCCTCCGGGGGGGGTTCAGCCCCAGCATTTT. Its translation: CASIPPGGVQPQHF. The chain couples TRBV19 to TRBJ1-5; D is possibly TRBD1 (5 bases). This CDR3 is 14 amino acids long. Germline CDR1 reads LNHDA; CDR2 reads SQIVND (reference sequence). Trimming left V 7 bases short and J 6 bases short, with 16 bases between. Combining the CDR3 with reference TRBV19 and TRBJ1-5 gives the whole variable domain DGGITQSPKYLFRKEGQNVTLSCEQNLNHDAMYWYRQDPGQGLRLIYYSQIVNDFQKGDIAEGYSVSREKKESFPLTVTSAQKNPTAFYLCASIPPGGVQPQHFGDGTRLSIL.

This clone was counted only a few times. The chain links TRBV7-5 to TRBJ1-5; the D call in the table, TRBD1, was not verified against the DNA. TRBV7-5 is listed as a pseudogene. The CDR3 contains 14 residues. The CDR3 region is CARSLAGGSQPQHF. For the CDR3, the DNA is TGTGCCAGAAGCTTAGCAGGGGGGAGTCAGCCCCAGCATTTT.

The rearrangement joins TRBV27 to TRBJ2-2, with D perhaps matching TRBD1 (5 bases). The V end was cut by 0 bases, the J end by 4 bases, with 6 bases between. Germline lookup yields CDR1 MNHEY and CDR2 SMNVEV (reference sequence). This CDR3 has 14 residues. The CDR3 reads CASSLSGPTGELFF. CDR3 sequence (DNA): TGTGCCAGCAGTTTATCGGGGCCCACCGGGGAGCTGTTTTTT.